The 16 T cell receptor beta chains given below trace back to one sample, sequenced in a study of control samples from healthy donors and cancer patients. Repertoires were generated with immunoSEQ multiplex PCR, while TCRdb's copy carries only in-frame clones and drops some. The sample carries around 170,000 clones, roughly nine tenths recorded once. The specimen was blood. The source is a woman younger than 45 in good health.

This sequence joins TRBV7-9 and TRBJ2-7, with a tentative D call TRBD2 (5 bases). Germline V gene lookup returns CDR1 SEHNR and CDR2 FQNEAQ (reference sequence). V was cut by 0 bases and J by 3 bases, with 9 bases left in between. CDR3 length: 14 amino acids. CDR3 residues: CASSLADGVYEQYF. The CDR3 bases are TGTGCCAGCAGCTTAGCGGACGGGGTCTACGAGCAGTACTTC.

The chain employs TRBV28 and TRBJ2-7; D is unclear. This CDR3 is 12 amino acids long. Germline V lookup: CDR1 MDHEN, CDR2 SYDVKM. Between the trimmed V and J ends, which lost 2 bases and 6 bases, there was a span of 8 bases. CDR3 residues: CASSLRRFEQYF. The CDR3 DNA follows: TGTGCCAGCAGTTTAAGGAGATTCGAGCAGTACTTC. The whole variable domain, filled in from reference TRBV28 and TRBJ2-7, reads DVKVTQSSRYLVKRTGEKVFLECVQDMDHENMFWYRQDPGLGLRLIYFSYDVKMKEKGDIPEGYSVSREKKERFSLILESASTNQTSMYLCASSLRRFEQYFGPGTRLTVT.

The chain joins TRBV19 to TRBJ2-1; 7 bases fit TRBD2. Losses at the gene ends were 4 bases for V and 3 bases for J; bases not matched to a gene: 3. This CDR3 is 14 amino acids long. Germline V CDR1 and CDR2: LNHDA, SQIVND (reference sequence). The CDR3 is CASSTASGYNEQFF. DNA for the CDR3: TGTGCCAGTAGTACTGCTAGCGGCTACAATGAGCAGTTCTTC.

Remarks on this clone: The CDR3 carries no conserved terminal phenylalanine or tryptophan, so it likely arises from a read error. Because the CDR3's place on the DNA is in doubt, the DNA is left out and the CDR3 is given as listed by TCRdb. V gene TRBV23-1 combines with J gene TRBJ1-1. TRBV23-1 belongs to the ORF category, with a function that is uncertain. The CDR3 is 9 amino acids in total, end residues counted. CDR3: CASSQGGRV.

This chain joins TRBV3-1 (or the pseudogene TRBV3-2) and TRBJ2-7; the D gene is possibly TRBD1 (6 bases). Trimming pared 0 bases from V and 2 bases from J, leaving 20 bases between. CDR1 LGHDT and CDR2 YNNKEL come from the germline V gene (reference sequence). This CDR3 region has 18 residues. CDR3 coding DNA: TGTGCCAGCAGCCAAGAGCCCTCCTGGAGGACAGCCGCCTACGAGCAGTACTTC. Its translation is CASSQEPSWRTAAYEQYF.

The genes are TRBV6-5 and TRBJ2-1; 7 bases are shared with TRBD2. The CDR3 covers 14 residues. V lost 8 bases and J lost 2; bases outside the gene matches: 6. The germline CDR1 and CDR2 sequences are MNHEY and SVGAGI. The CDR3 nucleotides are TGTGCCAGCGCGCGGGAGCCCGCCTACAATGAGCAGTTCTTC. Residues: CASAREPAYNEQFF.

V is TRBV27 and J is TRBJ2-3, with a weak D call TRBD2 (5 bases). In germline, CDR1 is MNHEY, CDR2 SMNVEV (reference sequence). The V gene lost 5 bases and the J gene lost 2 bases, with 17 bases spanning the gap. This CDR3 spans 16 amino acids. The CDR3 nucleotides are TGTGCCAGCAGTCCCGCCGGACTGCCCTCCACAGATACGCAGTATTTT. It translates to CASSPAGLPSTDTQYF.

The gene calls are TRBV28 and TRBJ1-1; perhaps TRBD1 as D (5 bases). The germline gives CDR1 MDHEN, CDR2 SYDVKM. The CDR3 has 12 amino acids. V was pared by 6 bases and J by 9 bases, with 14 bases between. The CDR3 loop is CASSTGTRKAFF. The CDR3 DNA is TGTGCCAGCAGCACCGGGACTCGAAAAGCTTTCTTT.

The J gene is TRBJ2-1, the V gene TRBV6-6; 8 bases are shared with TRBD2. The CDR3 length is 14 residues. Germline V gene data show CDR1 as MNHNY and CDR2 as SVGAGI (reference sequence). Germline trimming cut 10 bases from V and 11 bases from J; bases unmatched to any gene: 16. The CDR3 reads CATQVGRGRHKQFF. The CDR3 DNA sequence: TGTGCCACCCAAGTCGGGAGGGGAAGGCACAAGCAGTTCTTC.

This chain links TRBV30 with TRBJ1-1; TRBD1 matches 7 bases. CDR1 is GTSNPN, CDR2 SVGIG, per germline (reference sequence). The CDR3 is 14 residues long. The V and J ends lost 2 bases and 5 bases, in that order; junction bases with no gene match: 8. As DNA, the CDR3 is TGTGCCTGGAGTTTGACAGGGCTGGGGACTGAAGCTTTCTTT. Encoded protein: CAWSLTGLGTEAFF.

The chain combines TRBV6-2 or TRBV6-3 with TRBJ2-1; D call uncertain. Trimming took off 5 bases at V and 0 bases at J, with 11 bases between the two ends. Per the germline V gene, CDR1 is MNHEY and CDR2 is SVGEGT. This CDR3 region has 15 residues. The CDR3 bases are TGTGCCAGCAGTCGGAGCGAGAGCTCCTACAATGAGCAGTTCTTC. Amino acids: CASSRSESSYNEQFF.

This chain joins TRBV2 and TRBJ1-3; D remains unclear. This CDR3 has 14 residues. CDR1 and CDR2 (germline): SNHLY, FYNNEI. Trimming took 7 bases from V and 3 from J, leaving 13 bases between them. CDR3 region: CASTEELVGNTIYF. The CDR3 nucleotides read TGTGCCAGCACCGAGGAGTTAGTTGGAAACACCATATATTTT.

The genes are TRBV7-6 and TRBJ2-7; TRBD2 agrees at 9 bases. Germline CDR1 is SGHVS and CDR2 is FNYEAQ. The V segment lost 5 bases and the J segment 4 bases; nucleotides outside the gene matches: 9. The CDR3 runs to 15 residues. The CDR3 nucleotides read TGTGCCAGCAGCCCGACTAGCGGAGTCAGGTACGAGCAGTACTTC. The encoded protein is CASSPTSGVRYEQYF.

The chain recombines TRBV7-2 with TRBJ1-5; D is ambiguous. CDR3 length: 13 amino acids. Germline CDR1 is SGHTA and CDR2 is FQGNSA. With 3 bases removed from V and 6 bases from J, the gap between germline ends came to 9 bases. The CDR3 protein is CASSFSSSQPQHF. The CDR3 DNA sequence: TGTGCCAGCAGCTTTTCCTCGTCTCAGCCCCAGCATTTT. The variable domain in full, completed from reference TRBV7-2 and TRBJ1-5, reads GAGVSQSPSNKVTEKGKDVELRCDPISGHTALYWYRQSLGQGLEFLIYFQGNSAPDKSGLPSDRFSAERTGGSVSTLTIQRTQQEDSAVYLCASSFSSSQPQHFGDGTRLSIL.

The V call is TRBV3-1 (or the pseudogene TRBV3-2), the J call TRBJ1-2, with 7 bases aligning to TRBD1. The V gene's germline CDR1 is LGHDT and CDR2 YNNKEL (reference sequence). After removal of 4 bases from V and 11 bases from J, the junction contained 10 bases not matched to a gene. The CDR3 sequence is 13 residues long. The CDR3 region has the DNA TGTGCCAGCAGCCCAGGGACAGCTGTGTGGTACACCTTC. Translating gives CASSPGTAVWYTF.

The rearrangement uses TRBV27 and TRBJ1-2; D gene ambiguous. Germline V gene lookup returns CDR1 MNHEY and CDR2 SMNVEV (reference sequence). V lost 5 bases and J 3 bases, leaving 13 bases between the germline ends. This CDR3 is 14 amino acids long. CDR3 in amino acids: CASSPRTLDYGYTF. In nucleotides, the CDR3 is TGTGCCAGCAGTCCCAGGACCCTGGACTATGGCTACACCTTC.